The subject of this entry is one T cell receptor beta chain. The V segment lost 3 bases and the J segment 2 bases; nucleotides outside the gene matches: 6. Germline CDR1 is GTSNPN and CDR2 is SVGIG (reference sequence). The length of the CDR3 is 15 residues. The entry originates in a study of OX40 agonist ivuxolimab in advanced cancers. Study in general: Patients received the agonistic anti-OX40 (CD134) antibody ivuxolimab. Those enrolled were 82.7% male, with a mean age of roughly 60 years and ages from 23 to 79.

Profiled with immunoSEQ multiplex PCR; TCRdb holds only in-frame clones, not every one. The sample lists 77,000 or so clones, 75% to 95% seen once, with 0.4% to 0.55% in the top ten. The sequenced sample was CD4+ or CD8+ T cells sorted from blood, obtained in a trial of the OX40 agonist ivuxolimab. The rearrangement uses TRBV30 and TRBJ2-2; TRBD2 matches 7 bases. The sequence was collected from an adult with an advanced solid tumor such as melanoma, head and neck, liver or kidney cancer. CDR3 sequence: CAWSQRGLNTGELFF. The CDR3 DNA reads TGTGCCTGGAGCCAGCGGGGACTAAACACCGGGGAGCTGTTTTTT. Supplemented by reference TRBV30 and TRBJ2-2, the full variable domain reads SQTIHQWPATLVQPVGSPLSLECTVEGTSNPNLYWYRQAAGRGLQLLFYSVGIGQISSEVPQNLSASRPQDRQFILSSKKLLLSDSGFYLCAWSQRGLNTGELFFGEGSRLTVL.